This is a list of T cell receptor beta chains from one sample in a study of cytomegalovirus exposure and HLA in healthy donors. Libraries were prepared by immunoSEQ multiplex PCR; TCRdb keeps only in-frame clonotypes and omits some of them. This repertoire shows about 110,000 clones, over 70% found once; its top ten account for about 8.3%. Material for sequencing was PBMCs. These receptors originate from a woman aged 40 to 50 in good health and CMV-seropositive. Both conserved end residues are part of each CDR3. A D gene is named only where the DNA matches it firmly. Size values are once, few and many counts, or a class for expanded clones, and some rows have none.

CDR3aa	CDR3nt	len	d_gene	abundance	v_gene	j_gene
CASISGAANEKLFF	TGTGCCAGCATCTCAGGGGCGGCTAATGAAAAACTGTTTTTT	14	-	-	TRBV28	TRBJ1-4
CASSFTGKSGNTIYF	TGTGCCAGCAGCTTTACAGGGAAATCTGGAAACACCATATATTTT	15	-	-	TRBV5-4	TRBJ1-3
CASSYGSGGALETQYF	TGCGCCAGCAGTTATGGTAGCGGGGGGGCCCTGGAGACCCAGTACTTC	16	TRBD2	few	TRBV5-1	TRBJ2-5
CASSLEALSGANVLTF	TGCGCCAGCAGCTTGGAAGCTCTCTCTGGGGCCAACGTCCTGACTTTC	16	-	-	TRBV5-1	TRBJ2-6
CASSLAGLAGTYEQYF	TGCGCCAGCAGCTTGGCCGGACTAGCGGGAACCTACGAGCAGTACTTC	16	TRBD2	-	TRBV5-1	TRBJ2-7
CASKPIGEGGTDTQYF	TGTGCCAGTAAACCGATCGGGGAGGGGGGCACAGATACGCAGTATTTT	16	-	-	TRBV19	TRBJ2-3
CSVSVNYGYTF	TGCAGCGTGTCAGTTAACTATGGCTACACCTTC	11	-	-	TRBV29-1	TRBJ1-2
CASSLDWGDGEKLFF	TGTGCCAGCAGCCTCGATTGGGGCGACGGTGAAAAACTGTTTTTT	15	-	few	TRBV14	TRBJ1-4
CASSTGDSNQPQHF	TGTGCCAGCAGTACAGGGGATAGCAATCAGCCCCAGCATTTT	14	TRBD1	-	TRBV2	TRBJ1-5
CASSLVRGSGANVLTF	TGTGCCAGCAGCTTAGTCCGGGGGTCTGGGGCCAACGTCCTGACTTTC	16	-	-	TRBV7-9	TRBJ2-6
CASSDYRDFQPQHF	TGTGCCAGCAGTGATTACAGGGATTTCCAGCCCCAGCATTTT	14	-	few	TRBV6-5	TRBJ1-5
CASRPTTSNYEQYF	TGCGCCAGCAGGCCGACGACTAGTAACTACGAGCAGTACTTC	14	-	-	TRBV5-1	TRBJ2-7
CASSQGQTNEKLFF	TGTGCCAGCAGCCAGGGACAGACTAATGAAAAACTGTTTTTT	14	TRBD1	-	TRBV7-2	TRBJ1-4
CASGGTGKNEQYF	TGTGCCAGTGGGGGGACAGGGAAAAACGAGCAGTACTTC	13	TRBD1	once	TRBV19	TRBJ2-7
CASARLNTEAFF	TGTGCCAGCGCGAGGCTGAACACTGAAGCTTTCTTT	12	-	-	TRBV28	TRBJ1-1
CASSLFRDSRNYGYTF	TGTGCCAGCAGTTTATTCAGGGACAGCCGAAACTATGGCTACACCTTC	16	TRBD1	few	TRBV28	TRBJ1-2
CASSLGRLAGRPTDTQYF	TGTGCCAGCAGCTTAGGGCGCCTAGCGGGAAGACCCACAGATACGCAGTATTTT	18	TRBD2	-	TRBV7-9	TRBJ2-3
CSVGGLAGADTQYF	TGCAGCGTGGGGGGACTAGCGGGGGCGGATACGCAGTATTTT	14	TRBD2	-	TRBV29-1	TRBJ2-3
CASSLDRVNEQYF	TGCGCCAGCAGCTTGGACAGGGTAAACGAGCAGTACTTC	13	-	once	TRBV5-1	TRBJ2-7
CATSRTGGTPEKLFF	TGTGCCACCAGCAGGACCGGGGGTACGCCGGAAAAACTGTTTTTT	15	-	-	TRBV15	TRBJ1-4
CASSPGLRGAYEQYF	TGTGCCAGCAGCCCGGGACTCCGGGGGGCCTACGAGCAGTACTTC	15	TRBD2	-	TRBV5-6	TRBJ2-7
CASSFGSLGGQYF	TGTGCCAGCAGCTTTGGGAGTCTGGGAGGGCAGTACTTC	13	-	once	TRBV7-9	TRBJ2-7
CASSLIAQGYGYTF	TGTGCCAGCAGCTTGATTGCACAGGGGTATGGCTACACCTTC	14	TRBD1	-	TRBV5-5	TRBJ1-2
CSGQGASYEQYF	TGCAGCGGGCAGGGTGCGTCCTACGAGCAGTACTTC	12	-	-	TRBV29-1	TRBJ2-7
CASSFGLADYNEQFF	TGTGCCAGCAGCTTCGGACTAGCGGACTACAATGAGCAGTTCTTC	15	TRBD2	-	TRBV11-2	TRBJ2-1
CATSSGLSQQYF	TGTGCCACCAGCTCGGGACTTTCGCAGCAGTACTTC	12	-	few	TRBV15	TRBJ2-7
CASSYYRGRGTEAFF	TGCGCCAGCAGCTACTACAGGGGCCGAGGCACTGAAGCTTTCTTT	15	TRBD1	once	TRBV5-1	TRBJ1-1
CASSPSGQAVYEQYF	TGTGCCAGCAGTCCCAGTGGCCAAGCGGTGTACGAGCAGTACTTC	15	-	-	TRBV6-5	TRBJ2-7
CASTLITGSSEQYF	TGCGCCAGCACCCTTATCACAGGGTCTAGTGAGCAGTACTTC	14	-	-	TRBV5-1	TRBJ2-7
CATGRETALAGELFF	TGTGCCACAGGGAGGGAAACGGCGTTGGCCGGGGAGCTGTTTTTT	15	TRBD2	-	TRBV6-1	TRBJ2-2
CASSPGGLGNTIYF	TGTGCCAGCTCACCAGGGGGCCTTGGAAACACCATATATTTT	14	-	-	TRBV18	TRBJ1-3
CASSLGFRSSLYGYTF	TGTGCCAGCAGCTTGGGGTTCAGGTCCTCTCTCTATGGCTACACCTTC	16	-	-	TRBV5-6	TRBJ1-2
CASSLTAGVNQPQHF	TGTGCCAGCAGCTTAACGGCAGGCGTCAATCAGCCCCAGCATTTT	15	-	-	TRBV7-6	TRBJ1-5
CASSQGQGLREGLFEQYF	TGCGCCAGCAGCCAGGGTCAGGGACTCAGGGAGGGCCTGTTCGAGCAGTACTTC	18	TRBD2	-	TRBV4-1	TRBJ2-7
CASSKAGFETEAFF	TGTGCCAGCAGTAAAGCAGGGTTCGAAACTGAAGCTTTCTTT	14	-	-	TRBV25-1	TRBJ1-1
CASSSKQGAGTGELFF	TGTGCCAGCAGCTCCAAACAGGGGGCCGGCACCGGGGAGCTGTTTTTT	16	TRBD1	-	TRBV7-2	TRBJ2-2
CASTEERRQPQHF	TGTGCCAGCACAGAAGAGCGGCGGCAGCCCCAGCATTTT	13	-	-	TRBV6-5	TRBJ1-5
CASSWGGPTNEKLFF	TGTGCCAGCAGCTGGGGGGGGCCTACTAATGAAAAACTGTTTTTT	15	-	-	TRBV5-6	TRBJ1-4
CASSHGENRGAGYTF	TGCGCCAGCAGCCATGGAGAAAACAGGGGGGCTGGCTACACCTTC	15	TRBD1	-	TRBV4-1	TRBJ1-2
CASSRDQRGEQFF	TGTGCCAGCAGTCGCGATCAGCGGGGTGAGCAGTTCTTC	13	TRBD2	-	TRBV6-4	TRBJ2-1